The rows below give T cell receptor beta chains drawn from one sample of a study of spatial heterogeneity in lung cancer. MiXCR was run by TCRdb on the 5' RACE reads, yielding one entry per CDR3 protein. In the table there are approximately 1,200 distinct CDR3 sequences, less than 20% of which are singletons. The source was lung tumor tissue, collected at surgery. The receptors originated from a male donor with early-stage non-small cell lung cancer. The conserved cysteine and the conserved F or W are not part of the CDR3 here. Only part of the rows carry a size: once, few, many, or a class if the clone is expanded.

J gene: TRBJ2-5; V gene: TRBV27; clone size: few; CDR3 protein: ASSQAVQETQY
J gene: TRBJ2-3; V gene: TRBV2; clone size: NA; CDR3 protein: ASSDPTGRQY
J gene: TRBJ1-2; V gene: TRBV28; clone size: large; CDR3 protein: ASNVGGQGGYT
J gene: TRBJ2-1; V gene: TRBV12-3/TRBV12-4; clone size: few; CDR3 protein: ASRTSGGHNEQF
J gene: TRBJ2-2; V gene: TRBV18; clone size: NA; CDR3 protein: ASSPSGRGTGELF
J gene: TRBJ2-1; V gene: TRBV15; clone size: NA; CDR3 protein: ATSRDRLGPYNEQF
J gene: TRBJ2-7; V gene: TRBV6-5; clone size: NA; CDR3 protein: ASSWDRSYEQY
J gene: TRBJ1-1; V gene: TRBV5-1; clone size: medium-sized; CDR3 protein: ASSLDGVGTF
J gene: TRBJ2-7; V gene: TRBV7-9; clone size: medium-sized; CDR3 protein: ASSAPRTAAYEQY
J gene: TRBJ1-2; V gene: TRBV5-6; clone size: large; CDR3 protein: ASSGTDRNYGYT
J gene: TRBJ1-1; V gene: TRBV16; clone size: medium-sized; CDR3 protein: ASSQASQGNTEAF
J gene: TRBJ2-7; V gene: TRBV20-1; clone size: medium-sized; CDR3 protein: SARTAGTRGLAGSYEQY
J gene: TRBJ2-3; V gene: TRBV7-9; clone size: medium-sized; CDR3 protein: ASSPGQVADTQY
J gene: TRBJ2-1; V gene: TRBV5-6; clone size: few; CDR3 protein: ASSSTGQGAGYNEQF
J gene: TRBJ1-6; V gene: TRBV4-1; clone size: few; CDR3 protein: ASSQEAILGVLH
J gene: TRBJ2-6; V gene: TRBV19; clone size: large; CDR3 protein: ATTTGVGSGANVLT
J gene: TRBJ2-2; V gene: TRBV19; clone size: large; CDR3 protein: ASSRQDSGELF
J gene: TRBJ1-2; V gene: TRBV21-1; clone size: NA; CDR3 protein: ASSRGRQWRGYT
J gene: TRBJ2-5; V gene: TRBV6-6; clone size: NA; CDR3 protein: ASSYSKVSGVQETQY
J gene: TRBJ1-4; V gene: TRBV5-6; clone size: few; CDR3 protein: ASSLGGRFEKLF
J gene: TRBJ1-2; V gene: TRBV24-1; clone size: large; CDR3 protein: ATSDPSRYGYT
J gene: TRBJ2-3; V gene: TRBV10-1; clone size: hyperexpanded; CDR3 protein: ASSSTSGGTDTQY
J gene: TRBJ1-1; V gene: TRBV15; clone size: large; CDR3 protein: ATSNPGQGPERVF
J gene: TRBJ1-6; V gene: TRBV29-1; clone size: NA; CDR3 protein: SVRADANSPLH